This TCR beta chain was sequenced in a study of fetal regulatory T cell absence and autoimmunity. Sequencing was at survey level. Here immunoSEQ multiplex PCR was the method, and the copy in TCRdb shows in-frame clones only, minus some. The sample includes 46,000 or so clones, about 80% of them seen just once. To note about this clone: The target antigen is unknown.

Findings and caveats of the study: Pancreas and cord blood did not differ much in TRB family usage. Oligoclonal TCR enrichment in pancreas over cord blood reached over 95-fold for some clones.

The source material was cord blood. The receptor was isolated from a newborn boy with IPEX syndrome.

DNA of the CDR3: TGTGCCAGCTCACCACCTATAGGGGCGGGTGGCTACACCTTC. Its translation is CASSPPIGAGGYTF. The chain couples TRBV18 to TRBJ1-2; weak D call: TRBD1 (5 bases). V lost 0 bases to trimming and J lost 7 bases, with 12 bases between them. Germline CDR1 reads KGHSH; CDR2 reads LQKENI. This CDR3 has 14 amino acids.